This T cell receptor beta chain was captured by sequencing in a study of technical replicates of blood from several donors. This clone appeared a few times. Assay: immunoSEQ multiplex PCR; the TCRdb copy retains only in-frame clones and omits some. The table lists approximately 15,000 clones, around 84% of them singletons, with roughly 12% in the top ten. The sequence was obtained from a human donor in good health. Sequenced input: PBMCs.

The CDR3 region is CASSTGGVEQPQHF. The CDR3 DNA reads as TGTGCCAGCAGTACAGGGGGCGTGGAGCAGCCCCAGCATTTT. This sequence joins TRBV6-1 and TRBJ1-5; 9 bases line up with TRBD1. Germline-derived CDR1 and CDR2 are MNHNS and SASEGT. V was pared by 5 bases and J by 7 bases, with 6 bases of the junction left unmatched. The CDR3 is made up of 14 amino acids.